This TCR beta chain is drawn from a study of cytomegalovirus exposure and HLA in healthy donors (dated by TCRdb to the late 2010s). At the level of the whole study: The roughly 670 repertoires of the first cohort and the roughly 120 validation repertoires were produced on the same platform, according to a later analysis. The study was designed to test whether signatures of past pathogen exposure could be identified by cataloging public T cell receptors. Along with the roughly 670-subject first cohort, a separate validation cohort of around 110 different subjects was used. To predict cytomegalovirus infection status, the study brought together high-throughput TCR immunosequencing, statistical association of individual TCRs with disease status, and machine learning. The paper's findings and limits, for the study overall: Cytomegalovirus status was reported to be diagnosed by the classifier with high specificity and sensitivity in both the original and validation cohorts. Three of the identified cytomegalovirus-associated TCR beta chains were confirmed in vitro to be specific for cytomegalovirus antigens. The study listed over 150 TCR beta chains as associated with cytomegalovirus. It was suggested by the authors that the approach could potentially be generalized to other disease states and immunological phenotypes. All 120 or so repertoires were used to score co-occurrence in the validation cohort in a later analysis, because that analysis had no HLA typing for the cohort. Across donors, most TCR sequences were observed very rarely, whereas some public TCRs were present in many individuals. Of the cluster scores, roughly 93% were above 0 in a later analysis, which found that TCRs clustered in the first cohort also tended to co-occur in the 120 validation repertoires.

Sequences SGHRS (CDR1) and YFSETQ (CDR2) are obtained from the germline V gene. The V end loses 4 bases and the J end loses 6 bases, and a stretch of 15 bases separates them. Measured from the cysteine to the phenylalanine, the CDR3 is 14 residues long. The retained sequence is limited to the CDR3, 42 bases, with the frame set at the first base. With regard to this clone: The clone's antigen remains unknown. No much larger clone exists at a distance of one base, and base qualities are not known.

The method behind the library was the immunoSEQ multiplex PCR assay. As for how the authors treated the data: To diagnose cytomegalovirus status from the catalog of TCR beta chain sequences, a statistical classification framework was built. Drawn from immuneACCESS, this table holds only the in-frame rearrangements with V and J called that TCRdb kept. Clones are partly lost; checked studies trace under half to an unresolved V gene and leave the rest unexplained. V and J calls and clone size are given by that table; D and trimming were obtained from the DNA. This sample has 130,000 or so clones in its table, and 85% to 90% of those were observed once. In total, the top ten clones hold around 3.3% of the sample. The donors belonged to the validation cohort of roughly 120 subjects, which was separate from the approximately 700-subject first cohort.

What was sequenced was PBMCs. The sequence derives from a man aged 30-40 years in good health and CMV-seronegative. The chain employs TRBV5-1 and TRBJ2-3; a tentative D match to TRBD2 spans 5 bases. The nucleotide sequence is TGCGCCAGCAGCCGGGATGCGGAAATGGATACGCAGTATTTT. Its protein reads: CASSRDAEMDTQYF.